The table lists the clone carrying this T cell receptor (beta chain) with many counts. This record comes from a study of T cells in Graves' hyperthyroidism and ophthalmopathy. It was RNA transcripts that yielded the amplified TCR beta CDR3 regions. First-round RT-PCR targeting the TCR CDR3 was performed with the HTBI primer set. One entry per CDR3 protein, called by TCRdb with MiXCR from the multiplex PCR reads. The table has some 500,000 distinct CDR3 sequences, less than 25% seen once. There are 16 residues in the CDR3. In germline, CDR1 is SGHTA, CDR2 FQGNSA. The junction had 7 bases not matched to a gene; V was cut back by 4 bases and J by 4 bases.

What was sequenced was blood. This receptor was taken from a woman aged 30 to 39 with Graves' ophthalmopathy. The chain is built from TRBV7-2 and TRBJ2-5, with TRBD2 matching 12 bases. The CDR3 reads CASSYALAGGIETQYF. DNA for the CDR3: TGTGCCAGCAGCTACGCGCTAGCGGGGGGGATAGAGACCCAGTACTTC.